Listed below are T cell receptor beta chains from one sample, sequenced in a study of T cells in Graves' hyperthyroidism and ophthalmopathy. MiXCR, run by TCRdb on the multiplex PCR reads, gives a single entry per CDR3 protein. The data show around 180,000 distinct CDR3 sequences, 15% to 20% seen once. The specimen was blood. The receptors shown here come from a woman aged 50 to 65 with Graves' hyperthyroidism. Both conserved end residues are part of each CDR3. D genes are given only for firm matches. A clone size is listed for some rows: how often the clone was seen (once, few, many), or a class if it is expanded.

d_gene: TRBD1; j_gene: TRBJ1-5; abundance: many; v_gene: TRBV7-2; CDR3aa: CASNSQGARGQPQHF; CDR3nt: TGTGCCAGCAACTCTCAGGGGGCGCGCGGTCAGCCCCAGCATTTT
d_gene: TRBD1; j_gene: TRBJ2-1; abundance: many; v_gene: TRBV6-1; CDR3aa: CASSSDRDGEQFF; CDR3nt: TGTGCCAGCAGTTCGGACAGGGATGGTGAGCAGTTCTTC
d_gene: .; j_gene: TRBJ1-2; abundance: many; v_gene: TRBV12-3/TRBV12-4; CDR3aa: CASSLYGTGLNYGYTF; CDR3nt: TGTGCCAGCAGTTTATACGGCACAGGACTGAACTATGGCTACACCTTC
d_gene: .; j_gene: TRBJ1-1; abundance: many; v_gene: TRBV6-1; CDR3aa: CASSQQGPYTEAFF; CDR3nt: TGTGCCAGCAGTCAACAGGGACCCTACACTGAAGCTTTCTTT
d_gene: .; j_gene: TRBJ1-6; abundance: .; v_gene: TRBV4-1; CDR3aa: CASSRRLLNNSPLHF; CDR3nt: TGCGCCAGCAGTCGCCGGTTACTAAATAATTCACCCCTCCACTTT
d_gene: TRBD1; j_gene: TRBJ1-2; abundance: many; v_gene: TRBV12-3/TRBV12-4; CDR3aa: CASSPQQTGRYGYTF; CDR3nt: TGTGCCAGCAGTCCCCAACAGACAGGGCGCTATGGCTACACCTTC
d_gene: .; j_gene: TRBJ1-1; abundance: many; v_gene: TRBV10-3; CDR3aa: CAISGDGEAFF; CDR3nt: TGTGCCATCAGTGGTGACGGCGAAGCTTTCTTT
d_gene: .; j_gene: TRBJ2-2; abundance: .; v_gene: TRBV7-9; CDR3aa: CASSPDASTGELFF; CDR3nt: TGTGCCAGCAGCCCAGACGCGTCCACCGGGGAGCTGTTTTTT
d_gene: .; j_gene: TRBJ2-2; abundance: many; v_gene: TRBV7-9; CDR3aa: CASSFSSGELFF; CDR3nt: TGTGCCAGCAGCTTTAGTAGCGGGGAGCTGTTTTTT
d_gene: .; j_gene: TRBJ2-7; abundance: many; v_gene: TRBV7-7; CDR3aa: CASSSKGPEICEQYF; CDR3nt: TGTGCTAGCAGCTCGAAGGGCCCCGAGATCTGCGAGCAGTACTTC
d_gene: TRBD1; j_gene: TRBJ1-5; abundance: many; v_gene: TRBV28; CDR3aa: CASLPSYRGRTSDQPQHF; CDR3nt: TGTGCCAGCTTACCTAGTTACAGGGGGCGGACATCGGATCAGCCCCAGCATTTT
d_gene: .; j_gene: TRBJ2-2; abundance: many; v_gene: TRBV11-2; CDR3aa: CASSLADGYRHTGELFF; CDR3nt: TGTGCCAGCAGCTTAGCCGATGGGTATCGTCACACCGGGGAGCTGTTTTTT
d_gene: .; j_gene: TRBJ2-7; abundance: .; v_gene: TRBV5-1; CDR3aa: CASSLAGRGYEQYF; CDR3nt: TGCGCCAGCAGCTTGGCCGGCAGGGGTTACGAGCAGTACTTC
d_gene: TRBD1; j_gene: TRBJ1-4; abundance: .; v_gene: TRBV3-1; CDR3aa: CASSDRVGEKLFF; CDR3nt: TGTGCCAGCAGCGACAGGGTCGGGGAAAAACTGTTTTTT
d_gene: TRBD1; j_gene: TRBJ2-1; abundance: .; v_gene: TRBV28; CDR3aa: CASSQSGTGDEQFF; CDR3nt: TGTGCCAGCAGTCAATCCGGGACAGGGGACGAGCAGTTCTTC
d_gene: .; j_gene: TRBJ1-1; abundance: few; v_gene: TRBV15; CDR3aa: CATSRDGNTKAFF; CDR3nt: TGTGCCACCAGCAGAGACGGGAACACTAAAGCTTTCTTT
d_gene: .; j_gene: TRBJ1-5; abundance: many; v_gene: TRBV20-1; CDR3aa: CSARVPTGNQPQHF; CDR3nt: TGCAGTGCTAGAGTCCCCACAGGTAATCAGCCCCAGCATTTT
d_gene: .; j_gene: TRBJ2-5; abundance: many; v_gene: TRBV2; CDR3aa: CASSAVGAGQETQYF; CDR3nt: TGTGCCAGTTCTGCGGTGGGGGCGGGCCAAGAGACCCAGTACTTC
d_gene: .; j_gene: TRBJ1-2; abundance: many; v_gene: TRBV18; CDR3aa: CASSPDRLGYGYTF; CDR3nt: TGTGCCAGCTCGCCCGACAGGCTGGGCTATGGCTACACCTTC
d_gene: .; j_gene: TRBJ2-6; abundance: .; v_gene: TRBV28; CDR3aa: CASSFGDTLVGANVLTF; CDR3nt: TGTGCCAGCAGTTTTGGGGACACTCTCGTTGGGGCCAACGTCCTGACTTTC
d_gene: .; j_gene: TRBJ1-3; abundance: many; v_gene: TRBV19; CDR3aa: CASSISYVGNTIYF; CDR3nt: TGTGCCAGTAGTATAAGCTACGTTGGAAACACCATATATTTT
d_gene: .; j_gene: TRBJ1-2; abundance: .; v_gene: TRBV5-1; CDR3aa: CASSLEGFRGYTF; CDR3nt: TGCGCCAGCAGCCTGGAAGGGTTTCGGGGCTACACCTTC
d_gene: .; j_gene: TRBJ2-1; abundance: .; v_gene: TRBV6-2/TRBV6-3; CDR3aa: CASSLLEPYNEQFF; CDR3nt: TGTGCCAGCAGTCTACTTGAGCCCTACAATGAGCAGTTCTTC
d_gene: TRBD2; j_gene: TRBJ2-3; abundance: .; v_gene: TRBV4-3; CDR3aa: CASSQGQLAGGTDTQYF; CDR3nt: TGCGCCAGCAGCCAAGGACAGCTAGCGGGGGGGACAGATACGCAGTATTTT
d_gene: .; j_gene: TRBJ2-7; abundance: many; v_gene: TRBV7-9; CDR3aa: CASSPVASSYEQYF; CDR3nt: TGTGCCAGCAGCCCGGTAGCCTCCTCCTACGAGCAGTACTTC
d_gene: .; j_gene: TRBJ1-1; abundance: once; v_gene: TRBV5-1; CDR3aa: CASSSRQQNTEAFF; CDR3nt: TGCGCCAGCAGTTCACGACAGCAGAACACTGAAGCTTTCTTT
d_gene: .; j_gene: TRBJ2-5; abundance: .; v_gene: TRBV28; CDR3aa: CASSSTLASFETQYF; CDR3nt: TGTGCCAGCAGTTCCACCCTAGCGTCTTTCGAGACCCAGTACTTC
d_gene: .; j_gene: TRBJ1-2; abundance: many; v_gene: TRBV2; CDR3aa: CASSVAGTAGGYTF; CDR3nt: TGTGCCAGCAGTGTTGCAGGTACCGCCGGTGGCTACACCTTC
d_gene: .; j_gene: TRBJ1-6; abundance: many; v_gene: TRBV7-9; CDR3aa: CASSSGPQGNSPLHF; CDR3nt: TGTGCCAGCAGCTCGGGACCCCAGGGAAATTCACCCCTCCACTTT
d_gene: TRBD1; j_gene: TRBJ2-5; abundance: .; v_gene: TRBV2; CDR3aa: CASSRQGASETQYF; CDR3nt: TGTGCCAGCAGTAGACAGGGGGCATCTGAGACCCAGTACTTC
d_gene: .; j_gene: TRBJ1-5; abundance: many; v_gene: TRBV2; CDR3aa: CAGRDTSNQPQHF; CDR3nt: TGTGCCGGCCGGGACACTAGCAATCAGCCCCAGCATTTT
d_gene: TRBD2; j_gene: TRBJ2-1; abundance: many; v_gene: TRBV2; CDR3aa: CASSEGLAGGDEQFF; CDR3nt: TGTGCCAGCAGTGAAGGACTAGCGGGGGGAGATGAGCAGTTCTTC
d_gene: .; j_gene: TRBJ1-3; abundance: .; v_gene: TRBV7-9; CDR3aa: CASSLEYKDF; CDR3nt: TGTGCCAGCAGCTTAGAATATAAGGATTTT
d_gene: .; j_gene: TRBJ2-2; abundance: few; v_gene: TRBV4-2; CDR3aa: CASSLPLARSGELFF; CDR3nt: TGTGCCAGCAGCCTCCCCCTAGCCCGCTCCGGGGAGCTGTTTTTT
d_gene: .; j_gene: TRBJ1-2; abundance: .; v_gene: TRBV5-4; CDR3aa: CASNRQRQTGGYTF; CDR3nt: TGTGCCAGCAACCGTCAACGGCAGACGGGTGGCTACACCTTC
d_gene: .; j_gene: TRBJ2-2; abundance: many; v_gene: TRBV4-1; CDR3aa: CASTRGGANTGELFF; CDR3nt: TGCGCCAGCACCCGAGGCGGGGCCAACACCGGGGAGCTGTTTTTT
d_gene: TRBD1; j_gene: TRBJ1-6; abundance: few; v_gene: TRBV20-1; CDR3aa: CSARDLPDREGDNSPLHF; CDR3nt: TGCAGTGCTAGAGATCTACCCGACAGGGAGGGAGATAATTCACCCCTCCACTTT
d_gene: .; j_gene: TRBJ1-6; abundance: many; v_gene: TRBV12-3/TRBV12-4; CDR3aa: CASTPGPVNSPLHF; CDR3nt: TGTGCCAGCACCCCGGGACCGGTAAATTCACCCCTCCACTTT
d_gene: .; j_gene: TRBJ1-5; abundance: many; v_gene: TRBV6-1; CDR3aa: CASSEGIGAFQPQHF; CDR3nt: TGTGCCAGCAGTGAAGGAATTGGGGCCTTTCAGCCCCAGCATTTT
d_gene: .; j_gene: TRBJ1-2; abundance: many; v_gene: TRBV6-1; CDR3aa: CASSYSSRAYYGYTF; CDR3nt: TGTGCCAGCAGTTATTCTTCTAGGGCCTACTATGGCTACACCTTC
d_gene: .; j_gene: TRBJ1-6; abundance: many; v_gene: TRBV28; CDR3aa: CASSSPSGTNSPLHF; CDR3nt: TGTGCCAGCAGTTCCCCTTCTGGGACGAATTCACCCCTCCACTTT
d_gene: TRBD2; j_gene: TRBJ2-5; abundance: many; v_gene: TRBV3-1; CDR3aa: CASSPPSGGVGKTQYF; CDR3nt: TGTGCCAGCAGCCCCCCTAGCGGGGGGGTGGGAAAGACCCAGTACTTC
d_gene: .; j_gene: TRBJ1-2; abundance: many; v_gene: TRBV20-1; CDR3aa: CSVPDRANYGYTF; CDR3nt: TGCAGTGTACCCGACAGAGCTAACTATGGCTACACCTTC
d_gene: TRBD2; j_gene: TRBJ2-5; abundance: many; v_gene: TRBV9; CDR3aa: CASSVEGLAVETQYF; CDR3nt: TGTGCCAGCAGCGTAGAAGGACTAGCGGTGGAGACCCAGTACTTC
d_gene: .; j_gene: TRBJ1-1; abundance: many; v_gene: TRBV20-1; CDR3aa: CSARDRVVYTEAFF; CDR3nt: TGCAGTGCTAGAGATCGGGTGGTATACACTGAAGCTTTCTTT
d_gene: TRBD1; j_gene: TRBJ2-3; abundance: many; v_gene: TRBV7-8; CDR3aa: CASSLWDSYTDTQYF; CDR3nt: TGTGCCAGCAGCTTATGGGACAGCTACACAGATACGCAGTATTTT
d_gene: .; j_gene: TRBJ2-3; abundance: .; v_gene: TRBV6-1; CDR3aa: CASRSLGLARSTDTQYF; CDR3nt: TGTGCCAGCAGAAGCCTCGGGCTAGCCCGTAGCACAGATACGCAGTATTTT
d_gene: .; j_gene: TRBJ1-5; abundance: many; v_gene: TRBV27; CDR3aa: CASSLWGGIPYSNQPQHF; CDR3nt: TGTGCCAGCAGTTTATGGGGGGGCATACCTTATAGCAATCAGCCCCAGCATTTT
d_gene: .; j_gene: TRBJ1-2; abundance: few; v_gene: TRBV6-1; CDR3aa: CASSPLMGGQGYTF; CDR3nt: TGTGCCAGCAGTCCCCTCATGGGGGGTCAGGGCTACACCTTC
d_gene: .; j_gene: TRBJ1-6; abundance: .; v_gene: TRBV7-3; CDR3aa: CASSLGGPGSPLHF; CDR3nt: TGTGCCAGCAGCTTAGGGGGGCCGGGGTCACCCCTCCACTTT
d_gene: .; j_gene: TRBJ2-3; abundance: many; v_gene: TRBV6-5; CDR3aa: CASSYSSMTYTDTQYF; CDR3nt: TGTGCCAGCAGTTACTCGAGTATGACTTACACAGATACGCAGTATTTT
d_gene: .; j_gene: TRBJ1-1; abundance: many; v_gene: TRBV6-5; CDR3aa: CASSYGRQGRTEAFF; CDR3nt: TGTGCCAGCAGTTACGGTAGGCAGGGAAGGACTGAAGCTTTCTTT
d_gene: TRBD1; j_gene: TRBJ1-2; abundance: few; v_gene: TRBV18; CDR3aa: CASSPLDRGSYGYTF; CDR3nt: TGTGCCAGCTCACCCCTGGACAGGGGAAGCTATGGCTACACCTTC
d_gene: .; j_gene: TRBJ1-2; abundance: many; v_gene: TRBV25-1; CDR3aa: CASSEFPREGGDYGYTF; CDR3nt: TGTGCCAGCAGTGAATTTCCCCGAGAGGGTGGTGACTATGGCTACACCTTC
d_gene: TRBD1; j_gene: TRBJ1-1; abundance: once; v_gene: TRBV7-2; CDR3aa: CASSLAGTGEAFF; CDR3nt: TGTGCCAGCAGCTTAGCAGGGACAGGGGAAGCTTTCTTT
d_gene: .; j_gene: TRBJ2-7; abundance: many; v_gene: TRBV7-2; CDR3aa: CASSLARHSSYEQYF; CDR3nt: TGTGCCAGCAGCTTAGCGCGCCACAGCTCCTACGAGCAGTACTTC
d_gene: TRBD1; j_gene: TRBJ1-2; abundance: many; v_gene: TRBV27; CDR3aa: CAVRSGGYGYTF; CDR3nt: TGTGCCGTCCGATCAGGGGGCTATGGCTACACCTTC
d_gene: .; j_gene: TRBJ1-4; abundance: many; v_gene: TRBV20-1; CDR3aa: CSASNGGGEKLFF; CDR3nt: TGCAGTGCTAGCAATGGGGGCGGTGAAAAACTGTTTTTT
d_gene: .; j_gene: TRBJ2-5; abundance: many; v_gene: TRBV20-1; CDR3aa: CSAARTARRETQYF; CDR3nt: TGCAGTGCTGCGAGGACGGCCCGCCGGGAGACCCAGTACTTC
d_gene: TRBD1; j_gene: TRBJ2-7; abundance: few; v_gene: TRBV28; CDR3aa: CASRSRGREQYF; CDR3nt: TGTGCCAGCAGGTCGAGGGGGCGCGAGCAGTACTTC